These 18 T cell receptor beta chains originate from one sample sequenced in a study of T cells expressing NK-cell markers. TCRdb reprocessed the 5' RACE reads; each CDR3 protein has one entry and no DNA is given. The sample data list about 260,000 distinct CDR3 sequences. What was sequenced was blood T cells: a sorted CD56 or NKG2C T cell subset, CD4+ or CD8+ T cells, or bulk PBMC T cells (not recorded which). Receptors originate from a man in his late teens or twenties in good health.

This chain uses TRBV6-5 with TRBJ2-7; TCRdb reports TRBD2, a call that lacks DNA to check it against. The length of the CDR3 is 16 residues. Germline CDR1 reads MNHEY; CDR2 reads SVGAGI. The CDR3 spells CASSYSRLAGRYEQYF.

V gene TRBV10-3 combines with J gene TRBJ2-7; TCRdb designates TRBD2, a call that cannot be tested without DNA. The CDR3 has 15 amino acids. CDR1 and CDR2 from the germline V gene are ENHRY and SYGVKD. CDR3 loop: CAITEGGSPSYEQYF.

This chain's CDR3 is CAWSPGGQTQYF. The chain has TRBV30 and TRBJ2-5; TCRdb lists TRBD1, though no DNA is available to test this call. This CDR3 comprises 12 residues. Germline CDR1 GTSNPN, CDR2 SVGIG (reference sequence). The whole variable domain, filled in from reference TRBV30 and TRBJ2-5, reads SQTIHQWPATLVQPVGSPLSLECTVEGTSNPNLYWYRQAAGRGLQLLFYSVGIGQISSEVPQNLSASRPQDRQFILSSKKLLLSDSGFYLCAWSPGGQTQYFGPGTRLLVL.

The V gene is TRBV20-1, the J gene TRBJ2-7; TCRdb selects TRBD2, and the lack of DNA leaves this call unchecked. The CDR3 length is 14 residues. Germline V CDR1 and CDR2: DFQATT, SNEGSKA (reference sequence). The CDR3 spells CSARSPGGQGEQYF.

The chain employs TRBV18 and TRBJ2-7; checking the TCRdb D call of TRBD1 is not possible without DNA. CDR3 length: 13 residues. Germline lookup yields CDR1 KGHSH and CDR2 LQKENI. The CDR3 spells CASSPGQGGEQYF.

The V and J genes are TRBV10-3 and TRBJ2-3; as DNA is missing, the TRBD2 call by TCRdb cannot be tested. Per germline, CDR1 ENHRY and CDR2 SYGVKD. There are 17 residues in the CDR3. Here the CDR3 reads CAISDPIAGGGTDTQYF.

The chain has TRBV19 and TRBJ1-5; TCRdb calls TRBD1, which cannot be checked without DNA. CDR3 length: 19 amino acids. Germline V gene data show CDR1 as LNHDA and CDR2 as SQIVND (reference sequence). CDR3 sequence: CASSPPRTGPKNSNQPQHF.

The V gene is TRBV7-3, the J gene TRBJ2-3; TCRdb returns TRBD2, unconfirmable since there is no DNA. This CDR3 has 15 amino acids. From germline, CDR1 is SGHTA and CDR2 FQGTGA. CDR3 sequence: CASSLVAGAIDTQYF.

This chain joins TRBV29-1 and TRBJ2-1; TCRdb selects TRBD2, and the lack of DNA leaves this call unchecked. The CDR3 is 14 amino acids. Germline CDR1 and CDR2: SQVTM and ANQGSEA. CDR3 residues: CSVEATSGSHEQFF.

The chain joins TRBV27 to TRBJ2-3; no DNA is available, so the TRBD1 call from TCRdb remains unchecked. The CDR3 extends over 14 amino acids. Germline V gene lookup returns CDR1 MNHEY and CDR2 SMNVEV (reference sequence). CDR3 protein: CASSSNLQGNTQYF.

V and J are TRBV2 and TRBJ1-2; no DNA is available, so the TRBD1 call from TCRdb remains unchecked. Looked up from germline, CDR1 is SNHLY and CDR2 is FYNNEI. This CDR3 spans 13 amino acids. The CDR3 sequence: CASSQTGNYGYTF.

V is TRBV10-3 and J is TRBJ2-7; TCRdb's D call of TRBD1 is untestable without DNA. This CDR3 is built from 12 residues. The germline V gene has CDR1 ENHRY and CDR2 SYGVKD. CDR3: CAISGQADEQYF.

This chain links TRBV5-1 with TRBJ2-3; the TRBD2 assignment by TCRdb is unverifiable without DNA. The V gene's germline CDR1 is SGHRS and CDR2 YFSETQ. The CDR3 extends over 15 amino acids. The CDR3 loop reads CASSFLAGDTDTQYF.

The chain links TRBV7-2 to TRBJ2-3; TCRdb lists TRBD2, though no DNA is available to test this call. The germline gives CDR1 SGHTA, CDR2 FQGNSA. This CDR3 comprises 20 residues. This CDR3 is CASSPGTSGPQVQGTDTQYF.

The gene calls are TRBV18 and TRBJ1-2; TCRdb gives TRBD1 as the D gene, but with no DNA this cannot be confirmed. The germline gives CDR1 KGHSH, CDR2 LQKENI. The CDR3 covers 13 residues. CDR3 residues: CASSPDRGYGYTF.

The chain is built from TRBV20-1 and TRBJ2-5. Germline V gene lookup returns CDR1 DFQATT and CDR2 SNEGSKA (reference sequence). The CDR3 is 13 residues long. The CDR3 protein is CSASDFARETQYF.

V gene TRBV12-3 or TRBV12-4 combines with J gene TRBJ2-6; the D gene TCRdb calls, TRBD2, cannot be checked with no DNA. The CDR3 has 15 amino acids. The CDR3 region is CASVFSGSGANVLTF.

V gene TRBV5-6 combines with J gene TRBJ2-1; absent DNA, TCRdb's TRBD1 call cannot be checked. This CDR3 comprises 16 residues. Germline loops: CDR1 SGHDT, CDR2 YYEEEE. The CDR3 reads CASSLRLTGVYNEQFF.